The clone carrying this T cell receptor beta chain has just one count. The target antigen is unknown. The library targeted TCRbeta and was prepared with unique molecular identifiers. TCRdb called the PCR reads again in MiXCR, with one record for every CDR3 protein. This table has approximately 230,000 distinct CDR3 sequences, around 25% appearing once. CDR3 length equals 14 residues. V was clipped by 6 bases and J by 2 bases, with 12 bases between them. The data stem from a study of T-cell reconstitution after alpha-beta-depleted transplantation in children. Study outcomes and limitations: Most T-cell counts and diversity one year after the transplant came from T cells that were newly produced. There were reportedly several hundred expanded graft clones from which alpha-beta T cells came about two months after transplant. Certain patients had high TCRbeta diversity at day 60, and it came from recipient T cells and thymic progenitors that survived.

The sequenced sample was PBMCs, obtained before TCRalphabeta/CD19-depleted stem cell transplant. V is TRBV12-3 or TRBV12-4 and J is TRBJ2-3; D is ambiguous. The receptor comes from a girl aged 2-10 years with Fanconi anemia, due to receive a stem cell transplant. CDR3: CASSQMIYTDTQYF. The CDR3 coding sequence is TGTGCCAGCAGCCAGATGATTTACACAGATACGCAGTATTTT.